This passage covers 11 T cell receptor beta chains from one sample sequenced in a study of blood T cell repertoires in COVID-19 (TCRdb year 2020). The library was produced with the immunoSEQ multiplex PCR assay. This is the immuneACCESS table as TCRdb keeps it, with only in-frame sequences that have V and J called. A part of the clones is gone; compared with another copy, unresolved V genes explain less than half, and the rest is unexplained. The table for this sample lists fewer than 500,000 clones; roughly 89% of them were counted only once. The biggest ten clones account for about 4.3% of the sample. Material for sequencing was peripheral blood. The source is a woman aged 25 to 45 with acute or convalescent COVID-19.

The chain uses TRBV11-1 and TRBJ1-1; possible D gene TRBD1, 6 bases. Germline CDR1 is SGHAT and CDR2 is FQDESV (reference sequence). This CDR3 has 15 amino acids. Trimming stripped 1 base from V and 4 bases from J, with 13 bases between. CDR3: CASSLGGGAGTEAFF. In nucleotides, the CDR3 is TGTGCCAGCAGCTTAGGGGGGGGCGCGGGCACTGAAGCTTTCTTT.

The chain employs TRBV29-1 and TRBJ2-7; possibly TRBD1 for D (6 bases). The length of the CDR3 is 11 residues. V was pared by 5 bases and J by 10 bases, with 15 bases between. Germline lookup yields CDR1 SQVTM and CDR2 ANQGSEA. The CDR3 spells CSVRAGDLQYF. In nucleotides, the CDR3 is TGCAGCGTTCGGGCAGGGGATCTCCAGTACTTC.

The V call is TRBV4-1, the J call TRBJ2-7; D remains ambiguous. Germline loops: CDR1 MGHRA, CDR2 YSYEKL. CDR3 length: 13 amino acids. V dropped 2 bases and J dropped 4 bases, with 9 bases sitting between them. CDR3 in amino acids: CASSQFLSYEQYF. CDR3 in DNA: TGCGCCAGCAGCCAATTCTTGTCGTACGAGCAGTACTTC.

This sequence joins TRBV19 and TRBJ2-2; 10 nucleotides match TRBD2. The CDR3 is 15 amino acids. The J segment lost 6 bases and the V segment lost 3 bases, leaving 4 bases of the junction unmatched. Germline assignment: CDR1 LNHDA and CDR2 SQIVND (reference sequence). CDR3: CASSIQRGGPGELFF. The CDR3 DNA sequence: TGTGCCAGTAGTATCCAGCGGGGGGGCCCCGGGGAGCTGTTTTTT.

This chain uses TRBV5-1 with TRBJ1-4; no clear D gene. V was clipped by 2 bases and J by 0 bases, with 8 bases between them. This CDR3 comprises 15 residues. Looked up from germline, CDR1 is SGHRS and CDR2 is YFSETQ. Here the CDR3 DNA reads TGCGCCAGCAGCTTAATAAGCGCAACTAATGAAAAACTGTTTTTT. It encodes CASSLISATNEKLFF. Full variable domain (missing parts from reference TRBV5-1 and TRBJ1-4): KAGVTQTPRYLIKTRGQQVTLSCSPISGHRSVSWYQQTPGQGLQFLFEYFSETQRNKGNFPGRFSGRQFSNSRSEMNVSTLELGDSALYLCASSLISATNEKLFFGSGTQLSVL.

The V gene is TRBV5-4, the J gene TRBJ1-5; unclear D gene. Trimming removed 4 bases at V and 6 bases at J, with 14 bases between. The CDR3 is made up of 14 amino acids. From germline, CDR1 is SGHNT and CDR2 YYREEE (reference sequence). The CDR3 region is CASSVSGSGQPQHF. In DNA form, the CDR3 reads TGTGCCAGCAGCGTCTCAGGTTCCGGTCAGCCCCAGCATTTT.

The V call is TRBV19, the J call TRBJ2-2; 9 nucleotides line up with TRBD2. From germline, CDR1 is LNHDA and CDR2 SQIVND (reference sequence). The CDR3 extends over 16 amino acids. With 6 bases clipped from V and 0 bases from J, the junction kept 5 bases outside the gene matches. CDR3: CASSSGGHTNTGELFF. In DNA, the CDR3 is TGTGCCAGTAGCAGCGGGGGGCATACGAACACCGGGGAGCTGTTTTTT.

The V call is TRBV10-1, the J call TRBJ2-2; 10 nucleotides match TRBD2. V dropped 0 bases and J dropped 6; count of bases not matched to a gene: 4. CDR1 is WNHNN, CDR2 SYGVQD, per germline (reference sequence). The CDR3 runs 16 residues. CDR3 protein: CASSESGAGGSGELFF. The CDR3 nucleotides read TGCGCCAGCAGTGAGTCAGGAGCGGGGGGGTCCGGGGAGCTGTTTTTT.

CDR3 region: CAWAGDRDYQETQYF. CDR3 nucleotides: TGTGCCTGGGCCGGGGACCGGGACTATCAAGAGACCCAGTACTTC. The chain links TRBV30 to TRBJ2-5, with 7 bases matching TRBD2. Germline V gene data show CDR1 as GTSNPN and CDR2 as SVGIG (reference sequence). CDR3 size: 15 residues. V was clipped by 5 bases and J by 2 bases; unmatched bases: 11.

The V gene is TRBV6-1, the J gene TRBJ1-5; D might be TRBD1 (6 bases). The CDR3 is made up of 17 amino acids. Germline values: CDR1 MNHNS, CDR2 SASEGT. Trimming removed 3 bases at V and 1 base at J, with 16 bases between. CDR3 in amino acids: CASSESQGRGSNQPQHF. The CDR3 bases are TGTGCCAGCAGTGAGTCGCAGGGGAGGGGGAGCAATCAGCCCCAGCATTTT.

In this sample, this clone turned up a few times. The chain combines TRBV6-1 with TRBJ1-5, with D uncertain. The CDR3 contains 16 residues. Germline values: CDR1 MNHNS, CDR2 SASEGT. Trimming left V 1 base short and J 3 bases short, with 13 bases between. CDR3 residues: CASSEVGGAINQPQHF. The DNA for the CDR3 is TGTGCCAGCAGTGAAGTTGGAGGAGCGATCAATCAGCCCCAGCATTTT.